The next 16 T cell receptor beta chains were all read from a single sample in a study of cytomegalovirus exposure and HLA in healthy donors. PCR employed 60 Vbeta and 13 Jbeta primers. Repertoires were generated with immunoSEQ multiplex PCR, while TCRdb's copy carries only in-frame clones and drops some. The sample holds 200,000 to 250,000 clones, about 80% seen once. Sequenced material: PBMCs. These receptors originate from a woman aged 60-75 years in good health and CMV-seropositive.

The CDR3 DNA follows: TGTGCCAGCAGCAATAGGGGGACAGGCGACTACGAGCAGTACTTC. Encoded protein: CASSNRGTGDYEQYF. The gene calls are TRBV6-6 and TRBJ2-7, with 8 bases matching TRBD1. Germline V gene data show CDR1 as MNHNY and CDR2 as SVGAGI (reference sequence). Trimming at V came to 6 bases and at J to 3 bases, leaving 10 bases not matched to a gene. The CDR3 has 15 amino acids.

The CDR3 reads CAISGERDRGETQYF. The CDR3 coding sequence is TGTGCCATCAGTGGGGAGCGGGACAGGGGAGAGACCCAGTACTTC. This rearrangement joins TRBV10-3 to TRBJ2-5; 10 positions agree with TRBD1. CDR3 size: 15 residues. Trimming removed 4 bases from V and 4 bases from J; junction bases left unmatched: 6. CDR1 and CDR2 (germline): ENHRY, SYGVKD.

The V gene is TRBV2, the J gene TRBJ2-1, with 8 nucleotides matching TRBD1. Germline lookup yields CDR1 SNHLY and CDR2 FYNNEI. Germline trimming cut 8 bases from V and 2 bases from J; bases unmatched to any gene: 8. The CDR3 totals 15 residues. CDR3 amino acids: CASAYRGSTYNEQFF. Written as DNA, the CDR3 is TGTGCCAGCGCCTACAGGGGGTCGACCTACAATGAGCAGTTCTTC.

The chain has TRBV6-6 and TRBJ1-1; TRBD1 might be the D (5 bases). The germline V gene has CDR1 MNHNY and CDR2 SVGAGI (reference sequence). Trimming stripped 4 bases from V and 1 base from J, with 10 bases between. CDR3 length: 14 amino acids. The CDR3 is CASSSLDRNTEAFF. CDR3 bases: TGTGCCAGCAGTTCCCTCGACAGGAACACTGAAGCTTTCTTT.

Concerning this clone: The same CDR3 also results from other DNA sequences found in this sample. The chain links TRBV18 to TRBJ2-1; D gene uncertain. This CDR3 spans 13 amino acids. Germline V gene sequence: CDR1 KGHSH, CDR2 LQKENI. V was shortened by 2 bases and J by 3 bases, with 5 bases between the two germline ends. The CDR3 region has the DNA TGTGCCAGCTCACCAGCCAGCTACAATGAGCAGTTCTTC. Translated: CASSPASYNEQFF.

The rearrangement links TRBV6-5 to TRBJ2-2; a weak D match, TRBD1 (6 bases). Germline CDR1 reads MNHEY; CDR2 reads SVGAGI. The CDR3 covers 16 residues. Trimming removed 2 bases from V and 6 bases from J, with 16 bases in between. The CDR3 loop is CASSYRHTGLAGELFF. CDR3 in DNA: TGTGCCAGCAGTTACCGACACACAGGGCTGGCCGGGGAGCTGTTTTTT.

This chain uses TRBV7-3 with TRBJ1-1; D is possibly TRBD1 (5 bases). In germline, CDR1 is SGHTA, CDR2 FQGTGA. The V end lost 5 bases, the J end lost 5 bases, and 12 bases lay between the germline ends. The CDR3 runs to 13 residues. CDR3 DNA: TGTGCCAGCAGCCAGGTGGGGGGTACTGAAGCTTTCTTT. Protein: CASSQVGGTEAFF.

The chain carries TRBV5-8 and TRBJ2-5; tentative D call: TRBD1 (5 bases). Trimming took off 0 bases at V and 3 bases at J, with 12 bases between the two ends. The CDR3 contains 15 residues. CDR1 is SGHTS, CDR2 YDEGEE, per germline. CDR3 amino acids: CASSLGREVEETQYF. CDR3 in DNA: TGTGCCAGCAGCTTGGGCAGGGAAGTGGAAGAGACCCAGTACTTC.

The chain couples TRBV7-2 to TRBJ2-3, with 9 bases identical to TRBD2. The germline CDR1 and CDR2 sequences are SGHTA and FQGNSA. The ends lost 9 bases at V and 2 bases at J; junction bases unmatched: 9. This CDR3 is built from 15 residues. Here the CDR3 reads CASRSGGHSTDTQYF. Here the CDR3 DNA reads TGTGCCAGTAGGAGCGGGGGGCACTCCACAGATACGCAGTATTTT. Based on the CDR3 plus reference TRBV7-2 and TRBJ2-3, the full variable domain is GAGVSQSPSNKVTEKGKDVELRCDPISGHTALYWYRQSLGQGLEFLIYFQGNSAPDKSGLPSDRFSAERTGGSVSTLTIQRTQQEDSAVYLCASRSGGHSTDTQYFGPGTRLTVL.

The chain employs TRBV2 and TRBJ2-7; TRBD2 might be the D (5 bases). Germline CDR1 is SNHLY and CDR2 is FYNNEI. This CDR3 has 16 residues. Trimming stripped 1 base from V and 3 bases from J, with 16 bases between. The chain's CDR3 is CASSEGVQRRSYEQYF. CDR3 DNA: TGTGCCAGCAGTGAAGGCGTGCAGCGGAGGAGCTACGAGCAGTACTTC.

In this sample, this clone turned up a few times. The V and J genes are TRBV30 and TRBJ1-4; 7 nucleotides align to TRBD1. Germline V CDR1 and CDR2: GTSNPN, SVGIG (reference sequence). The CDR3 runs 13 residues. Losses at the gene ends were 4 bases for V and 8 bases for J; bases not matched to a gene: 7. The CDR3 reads CAWIPTGHEKLFF. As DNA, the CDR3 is TGTGCCTGGATTCCGACAGGGCACGAAAAACTGTTTTTT.

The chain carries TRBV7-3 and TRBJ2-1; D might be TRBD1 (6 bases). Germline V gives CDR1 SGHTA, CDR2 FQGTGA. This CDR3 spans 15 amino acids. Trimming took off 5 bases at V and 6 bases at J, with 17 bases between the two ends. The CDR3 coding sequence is TGTGCCAGCAGCGTACAGGGCCCCATTCCCAATGAGCAGTTCTTC. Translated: CASSVQGPIPNEQFF. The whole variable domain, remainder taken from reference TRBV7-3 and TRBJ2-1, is GAGVSQTPSNKVTEKGKYVELRCDPISGHTALYWYRQSLGQGPEFLIYFQGTGAADDSGLPNDRFFAVRPEGSVSTLKIQRTERGDSAVYLCASSVQGPIPNEQFFGPGTRLTVL.

The CDR3 DNA reads TGCGCCAGCAGCTTTTTGCTTGTGACAGGGGAGACCCAGTACTTC. It translates to CASSFLLVTGETQYF. The V call is TRBV5-1, the J call TRBJ2-5; 7 bases agree with TRBD1. Germline V gene lookup returns CDR1 SGHRS and CDR2 YFSETQ. V shed 2 bases, J shed 5 bases, and the junction held 9 bases outside the gene matches. The CDR3 extends over 15 amino acids.

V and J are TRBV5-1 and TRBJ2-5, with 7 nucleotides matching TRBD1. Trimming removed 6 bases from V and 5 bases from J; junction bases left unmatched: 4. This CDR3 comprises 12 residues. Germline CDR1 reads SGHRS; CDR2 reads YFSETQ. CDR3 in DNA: TGCGCCAGCAAGACACAGGGGGAGACCCAGTACTTC. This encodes CASKTQGETQYF. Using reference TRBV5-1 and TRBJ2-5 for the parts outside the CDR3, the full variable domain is KAGVTQTPRYLIKTRGQQVTLSCSPISGHRSVSWYQQTPGQGLQFLFEYFSETQRNKGNFPGRFSGRQFSNSRSEMNVSTLELGDSALYLCASKTQGETQYFGPGTRLLVL.

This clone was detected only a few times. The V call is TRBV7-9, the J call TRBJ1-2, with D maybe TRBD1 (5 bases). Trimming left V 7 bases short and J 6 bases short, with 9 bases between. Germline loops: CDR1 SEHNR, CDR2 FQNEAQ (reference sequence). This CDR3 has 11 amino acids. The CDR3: CASMQGDGYTF. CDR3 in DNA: TGTGCCAGCATGCAGGGTGATGGCTACACCTTC.

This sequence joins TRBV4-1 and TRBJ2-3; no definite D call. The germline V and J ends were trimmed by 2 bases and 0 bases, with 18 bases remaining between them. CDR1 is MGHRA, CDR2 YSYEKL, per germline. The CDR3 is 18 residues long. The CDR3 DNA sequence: TGCGCCAGCAGCCAACTGGCGGTAGGTCGAGGTAGCACAGATACGCAGTATTTT. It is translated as CASSQLAVGRGSTDTQYF.